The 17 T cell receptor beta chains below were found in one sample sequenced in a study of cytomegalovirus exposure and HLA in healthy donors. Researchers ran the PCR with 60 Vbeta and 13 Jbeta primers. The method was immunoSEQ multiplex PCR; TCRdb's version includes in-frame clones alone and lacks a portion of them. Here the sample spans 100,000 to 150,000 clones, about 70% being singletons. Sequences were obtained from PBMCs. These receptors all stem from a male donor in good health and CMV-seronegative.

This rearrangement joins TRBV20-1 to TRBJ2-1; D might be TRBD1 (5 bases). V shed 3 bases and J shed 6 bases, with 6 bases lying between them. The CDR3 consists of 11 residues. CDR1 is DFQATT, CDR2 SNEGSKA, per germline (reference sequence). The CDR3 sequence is CSARDINEQFF. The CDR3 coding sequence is TGCAGTGCTAGGGACATCAATGAGCAGTTCTTC.

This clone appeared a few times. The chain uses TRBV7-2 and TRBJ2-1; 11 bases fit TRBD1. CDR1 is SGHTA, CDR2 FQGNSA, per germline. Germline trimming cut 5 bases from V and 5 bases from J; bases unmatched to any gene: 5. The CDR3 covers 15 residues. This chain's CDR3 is CASSPGTGGDNEQFF. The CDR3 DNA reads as TGTGCCAGCAGCCCCGGGACAGGGGGGGACAATGAGCAGTTCTTC.

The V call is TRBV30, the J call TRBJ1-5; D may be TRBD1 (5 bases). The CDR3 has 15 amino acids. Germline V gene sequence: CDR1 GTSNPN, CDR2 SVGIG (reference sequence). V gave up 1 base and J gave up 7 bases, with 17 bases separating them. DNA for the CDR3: TGTGCCTGGAGTGGGCAGGGCCGAGGTAACCAGCCCCAGCATTTT. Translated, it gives CAWSGQGRGNQPQHF.

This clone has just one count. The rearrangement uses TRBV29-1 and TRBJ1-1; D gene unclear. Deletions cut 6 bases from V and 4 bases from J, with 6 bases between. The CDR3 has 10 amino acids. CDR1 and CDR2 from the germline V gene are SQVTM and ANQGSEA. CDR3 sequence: CSVGLTEAFF. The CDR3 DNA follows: TGCAGCGTGGGCCTCACTGAAGCTTTCTTT.

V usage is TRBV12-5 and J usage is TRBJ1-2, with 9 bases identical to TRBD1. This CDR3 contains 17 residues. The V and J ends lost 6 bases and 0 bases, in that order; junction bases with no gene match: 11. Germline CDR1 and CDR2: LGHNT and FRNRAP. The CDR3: CASGLAGTGTANYGYTF. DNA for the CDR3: TGTGCTAGTGGCCTAGCCGGGACAGGGACCGCTAACTATGGCTACACCTTC.

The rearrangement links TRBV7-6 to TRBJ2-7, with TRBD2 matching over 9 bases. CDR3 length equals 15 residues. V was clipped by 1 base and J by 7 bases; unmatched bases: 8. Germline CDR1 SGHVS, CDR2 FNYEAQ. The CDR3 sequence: CASSLVAGGPGEQYF. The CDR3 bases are TGTGCCAGCAGCTTAGTGGCGGGGGGGCCCGGAGAGCAGTACTTC.

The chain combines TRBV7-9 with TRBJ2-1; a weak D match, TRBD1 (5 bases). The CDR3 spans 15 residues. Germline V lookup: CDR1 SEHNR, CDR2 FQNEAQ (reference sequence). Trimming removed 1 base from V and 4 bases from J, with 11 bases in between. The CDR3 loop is CASSLEVQVYNEQFF. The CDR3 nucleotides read TGTGCCAGCAGCTTAGAGGTACAGGTATACAATGAGCAGTTCTTC.

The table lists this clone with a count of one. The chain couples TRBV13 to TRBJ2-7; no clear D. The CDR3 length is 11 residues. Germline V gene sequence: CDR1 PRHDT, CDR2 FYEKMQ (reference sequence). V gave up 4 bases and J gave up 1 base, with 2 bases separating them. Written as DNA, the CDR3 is TGTGCCAGCAGCTCGTCCTACGAGCAGTACTTC. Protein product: CASSSSYEQYF. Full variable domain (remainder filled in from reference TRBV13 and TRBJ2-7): AAGVIQSPRHLIKEKRETATLKCYPIPRHDTVYWYQQGPGQDPQFLISFYEKMQSDKGSIPDRFSAQQFSDYHSELNMSSLELGDSALYFCASSSSYEQYFGPGTRLTVT.

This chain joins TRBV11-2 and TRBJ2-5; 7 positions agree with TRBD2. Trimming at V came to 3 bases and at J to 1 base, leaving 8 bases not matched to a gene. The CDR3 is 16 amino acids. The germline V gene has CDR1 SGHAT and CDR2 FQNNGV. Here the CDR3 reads CASSFTAGVSQETQYF. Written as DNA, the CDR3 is TGTGCCAGCAGCTTTACTGCGGGGGTTTCCCAAGAGACCCAGTACTTC.

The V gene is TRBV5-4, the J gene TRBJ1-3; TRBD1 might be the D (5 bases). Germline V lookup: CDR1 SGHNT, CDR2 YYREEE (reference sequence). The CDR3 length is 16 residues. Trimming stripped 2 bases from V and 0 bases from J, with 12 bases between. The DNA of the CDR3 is TGTGCCAGCAGCTTCGGGGGGACCGACTCTGGAAACACCATATATTTT. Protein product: CASSFGGTDSGNTIYF. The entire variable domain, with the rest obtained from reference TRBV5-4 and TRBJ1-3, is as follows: ETGVTQSPTHLIKTRGQQVTLRCSSQSGHNTVSWYQQALGQGPQFIFQYYREEENGRGNFPPRFSGLQFPNYSSELNVNALELDDSALYLCASSFGGTDSGNTIYFGEGSWLTVV.

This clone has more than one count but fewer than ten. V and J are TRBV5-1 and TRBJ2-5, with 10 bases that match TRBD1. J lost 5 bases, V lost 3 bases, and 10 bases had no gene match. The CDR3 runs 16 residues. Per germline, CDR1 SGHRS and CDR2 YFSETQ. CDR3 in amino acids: CASSSPGQGDRETQYF. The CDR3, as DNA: TGCGCCAGCAGCTCTCCCGGACAGGGGGATCGGGAGACCCAGTACTTC.

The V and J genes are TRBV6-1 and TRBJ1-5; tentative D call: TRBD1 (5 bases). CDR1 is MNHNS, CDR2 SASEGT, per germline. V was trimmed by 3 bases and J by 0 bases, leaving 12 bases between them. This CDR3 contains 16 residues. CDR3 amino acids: CASSDEGRVSNQPQHF. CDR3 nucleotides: TGTGCCAGCAGTGATGAGGGGAGGGTTAGCAATCAGCCCCAGCATTTT.

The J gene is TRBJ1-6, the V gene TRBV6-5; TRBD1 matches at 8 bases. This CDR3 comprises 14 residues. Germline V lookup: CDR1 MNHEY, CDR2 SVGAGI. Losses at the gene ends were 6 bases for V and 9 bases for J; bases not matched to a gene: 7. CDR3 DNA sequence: TGTGCCAGCAGCCACGGACAGGGTGGTTCACCCCTCCACTTT. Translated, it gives CASSHGQGGSPLHF.

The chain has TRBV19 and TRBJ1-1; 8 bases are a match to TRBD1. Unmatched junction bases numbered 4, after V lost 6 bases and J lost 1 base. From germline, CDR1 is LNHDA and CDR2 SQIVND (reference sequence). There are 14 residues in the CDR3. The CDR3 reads CASSRQGRNTEAFF. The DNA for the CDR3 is TGTGCCAGTAGCCGACAGGGGAGGAACACTGAAGCTTTCTTT.

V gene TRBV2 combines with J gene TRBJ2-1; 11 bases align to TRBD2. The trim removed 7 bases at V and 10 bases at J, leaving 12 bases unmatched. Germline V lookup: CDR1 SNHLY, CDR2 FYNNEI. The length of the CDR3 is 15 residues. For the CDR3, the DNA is TGTGCCAGCAAGGAGTCGGCTAGCGGGGGGCGGGAGCAGTTCTTC. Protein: CASKESASGGREQFF.

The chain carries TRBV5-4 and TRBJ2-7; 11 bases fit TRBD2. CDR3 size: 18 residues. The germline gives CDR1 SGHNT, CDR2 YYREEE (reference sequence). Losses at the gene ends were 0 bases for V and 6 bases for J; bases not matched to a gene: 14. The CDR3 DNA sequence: TGTGCCAGCAGCTTGGCCCTAAATATCGGACTAGCGGGTGGCGAGCAGTACTTC. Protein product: CASSLALNIGLAGGEQYF.

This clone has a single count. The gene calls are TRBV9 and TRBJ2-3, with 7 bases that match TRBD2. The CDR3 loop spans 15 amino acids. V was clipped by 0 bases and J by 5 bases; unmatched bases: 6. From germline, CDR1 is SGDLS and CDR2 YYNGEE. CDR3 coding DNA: TGTGCCAGCAGCGTAGATGGACTAGAGAAAGATACGCAGTATTTT. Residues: CASSVDGLEKDTQYF.